The 20 T cell receptor beta chains below all came from one sample that was sequenced in a study of Ad26.COV2.S vaccination and SARS-CoV-2 variants. This sample's treatment: over 15 received Ad26.COV2.S at low or high dose, single or two shots; 5 received placebo; per-sample allocation not given. The samples were gathered on day 63 after the first injection of vaccine or placebo. Profiling relied on immunoSEQ multiplex PCR, and the TCRdb table lists in-frame clones only, not all of them. The table has 350,000 to 500,000 clones, 88% seen once. The specimen comprised peripheral blood, sampled in a trial of Ad26.COV2.S vaccine versus placebo. These receptors were taken from a person aged 18-60 years who received the Ad26.COV2.S COVID-19 vaccine or a placebo.

As for this clone: The sample has other DNA sequences that encode this CDR3 too. The chain couples TRBV7-9 to TRBJ2-5; D not resolved. In germline, CDR1 is SEHNR, CDR2 FQNEAQ (reference sequence). V gave up 1 base and J gave up 5 bases, with 5 bases separating them. The length of the CDR3 is 12 residues. The DNA of the CDR3 is TGTGCCAGCAGCTTAGGATCCGAGACCCAGTACTTC. Translation: CASSLGSETQYF. Full variable domain (remainder filled in from reference TRBV7-9 and TRBJ2-5): DTGVSQNPRHKITKRGQNVTFRCDPISEHNRLYWYRQTLGQGPEFLTYFQNEAQLEKSRLLSDRFSAERPKGSFSTLEIQRTEQGDSAMYLCASSLGSETQYFGPGTRLLVL.

The chain carries TRBV7-3 and TRBJ1-2, with a possible D match to TRBD1 (6 bases). This CDR3 is built from 13 residues. The V and J ends lost 5 bases and 2 bases respectively, with 9 bases between them. Germline loops: CDR1 SGHTA, CDR2 FQGTGA. DNA for the CDR3: TGTGCCAGCAGCCCTACAGGGAACTATGGCTACACCTTC. Protein product: CASSPTGNYGYTF.

This chain uses TRBV5-8 with TRBJ1-2; D is undetermined. This CDR3 spans 14 amino acids. Germline V gene lookup returns CDR1 SGHTS and CDR2 YDEGEE. Trimming removed 1 base at V and 2 bases at J, with 9 bases between. The chain's CDR3 is CASSLSGYNYGYTF. The CDR3 coding sequence is TGTGCCAGCAGCTTGAGCGGGTACAACTATGGCTACACCTTC.

This CDR3 is CASSKLAGSTDTQYF. DNA for the CDR3: TGTGCCAGCAGCAAACTAGCGGGGTCCACAGATACGCAGTATTTT. The V call is TRBV9, the J call TRBJ2-3; 10 nucleotides agree with TRBD2. This CDR3 comprises 15 residues. J was trimmed by 2 bases and V by 4 bases; bases with no gene match: 4. Germline V gene lookup returns CDR1 SGDLS and CDR2 YYNGEE.

The chain joins TRBV5-1 to TRBJ2-7; 9 bases line up with TRBD1. The V gene end was trimmed by 0 bases and the J gene end by 6 bases; junction bases not matched to a gene: 4. CDR3 length equals 14 residues. The germline CDR1 and CDR2 sequences are SGHRS and YFSETQ. The CDR3 DNA reads TGCGCCAGCAGCTTGGGGGACAGGGATGGCGAGCAGTACTTC. It yields the protein CASSLGDRDGEQYF.

This chain connects TRBV3-1 (or the pseudogene TRBV3-2) to TRBJ2-3; D ambiguous. Germline loops: CDR1 LGHDT, CDR2 YNNKEL (reference sequence). The CDR3 sequence is 11 residues long. V lost 8 bases to trimming and J lost 0 bases, with 3 bases between them. In DNA, the CDR3 is TGTGCCAGCGGAAGCACAGATACGCAGTATTTT. This codes for CASGSTDTQYF.

V usage is TRBV5-1 and J usage is TRBJ1-3; 8 bases agree with TRBD1. The CDR3 consists of 18 residues. V lost 1 base, J lost 0 bases, and 9 bases stayed unmatched. Germline V lookup: CDR1 SGHRS, CDR2 YFSETQ. The CDR3 bases are TGCGCCAGCAGCTTGCAGGGGGCCGCTCTTTTCTCTGGAAACACCATATATTTT. It encodes CASSLQGAALFSGNTIYF. The full variable domain, completed using reference TRBV5-1 and TRBJ1-3, is KAGVTQTPRYLIKTRGQQVTLSCSPISGHRSVSWYQQTPGQGLQFLFEYFSETQRNKGNFPGRFSGRQFSNSRSEMNVSTLELGDSALYLCASSLQGAALFSGNTIYFGEGSWLTVV.

This chain links TRBV5-4 with TRBJ1-2; no firm D call. Germline CDR1 SGHNT, CDR2 YYREEE (reference sequence). There are 11 residues in the CDR3. The germline V and J ends were trimmed by 4 bases and 7 bases, with 8 bases remaining between them. The CDR3 is CASSMAGGYTF. CDR3 nucleotide sequence: TGTGCCAGCAGCATGGCCGGTGGCTACACCTTC.

The sample holds one count of this clone. The CDR3 spells CASSALQGHQSPLHF. CDR3 DNA: TGTGCCAGCAGCGCCCTACAGGGTCATCAATCACCCCTCCACTTT. The chain combines TRBV9 with TRBJ1-6; tentative D call: TRBD1 (6 bases). Trimming removed 3 bases at V and 10 bases at J, with 17 bases between. The CDR3 is 15 residues long. The germline gives CDR1 SGDLS, CDR2 YYNGEE.

The V gene is TRBV7-9, the J gene TRBJ2-3, with 10 bases lining up with TRBD2. V trimming: 3 bases; J trimming: 3 bases; junction bases outside the gene matches: 3. The V gene's germline CDR1 is SEHNR and CDR2 FQNEAQ (reference sequence). The CDR3 extends over 15 amino acids. The CDR3 DNA sequence: TGTGCCAGCAGCTTGCTAGCGGGGGAGACAGATACGCAGTATTTT. Its translation: CASSLLAGETDTQYF. Combining the CDR3 with reference TRBV7-9 and TRBJ2-3 gives the whole variable domain DTGVSQNPRHKITKRGQNVTFRCDPISEHNRLYWYRQTLGQGPEFLTYFQNEAQLEKSRLLSDRFSAERPKGSFSTLEIQRTEQGDSAMYLCASSLLAGETDTQYFGPGTRLTVL.

The chain uses TRBV6-5 and TRBJ1-2; 8 positions agree with TRBD1. Per the germline V gene, CDR1 is MNHEY and CDR2 is SVGAGI. The CDR3 covers 15 residues. V was clipped by 6 bases and J by 5 bases; unmatched bases: 11. CDR3 nucleotide sequence: TGTGCCAGCAGGTCCACAGGGGGGGCGGGGTATGGCTACACCTTC. This translates into CASRSTGGAGYGYTF.

The chain uses TRBV18 and TRBJ1-2, with 11 bases fitting TRBD1. The germline CDR1 and CDR2 sequences are KGHSH and LQKENI. J gave up 2 bases and V 3 bases, and 8 bases lay outside the gene matches. The CDR3 totals 17 residues. The CDR3 reads CASSPRTGGAGNYGYTF. CDR3 DNA sequence: TGTGCCAGCTCACCCCGGACAGGGGGCGCCGGGAACTATGGCTACACCTTC.

This clone turned up a few times. The V call is TRBV19, the J call TRBJ1-2; 7 positions agree with TRBD1. The CDR3 covers 15 residues. CDR1 and CDR2 from the germline V gene are LNHDA and SQIVND (reference sequence). V lost 7 bases to trimming and J lost 4 bases; unmatched junction nucleotides: 12. The CDR3 loop reads CASTQYRGGSYGYTF. The CDR3, as DNA: TGTGCCAGTACCCAATACAGGGGAGGATCCTATGGCTACACCTTC.

Notes on this clone: Other DNA sequences in this sample translate to the same CDR3. The V gene is TRBV18, the J gene TRBJ2-7; TRBD2 might be the D (5 bases). The CDR3 covers 14 residues. V was trimmed by 6 bases and J by 4 bases, leaving 16 bases between them. Germline CDR1 reads KGHSH; CDR2 reads LQKENI. The DNA for the CDR3 is TGTGCCAGCTCCCCAACGGGGAATTATTACGAGCAGTACTTC. Its protein product is CASSPTGNYYEQYF.

The chain links TRBV6-1 to TRBJ2-2, with D tentatively TRBD1 (6 bases). The CDR3 contains 15 residues. The V end was cut by 0 bases, the J end by 6 bases, with 11 bases between. Germline lookup yields CDR1 MNHNS and CDR2 SASEGT. CDR3: CASSEAVGTPGELFF. The DNA for the CDR3 is TGTGCCAGCAGTGAAGCGGTCGGGACACCCGGGGAGCTGTTTTTT.

This clone has a single count. The chain joins TRBV19 to TRBJ2-1; D gene unclear. The CDR3 contains 13 residues. Germline V gives CDR1 LNHDA, CDR2 SQIVND (reference sequence). Deletions cut 6 bases from V and 4 bases from J, with 10 bases between. The CDR3 is CASSSTEYNEQFF. In nucleotides, the CDR3 is TGTGCCAGTAGCTCGACGGAGTACAATGAGCAGTTCTTC.

The chain employs TRBV5-4 and TRBJ2-3; TRBD1 agrees at 10 bases. The CDR3 has 16 residues. V was pared by 1 base and J by 6 bases, with 8 bases of the junction left unmatched. The V gene's germline CDR1 is SGHNT and CDR2 YYREEE (reference sequence). The CDR3: CASSLYRDRGRDTQYF. CDR3 nucleotides: TGTGCCAGCAGCTTGTACCGGGACAGGGGACGGGATACGCAGTATTTT.

The V gene is TRBV5-1, the J gene TRBJ2-5; D gene uncertain. Germline CDR1 is SGHRS and CDR2 is YFSETQ. The CDR3 is 14 amino acids. V was pared by 0 bases and J by 0 bases, with 6 bases between. Written as DNA, the CDR3 is TGCGCCAGCAGCTTGGGCGGCGACCAAGAGACCCAGTACTTC. The encoded protein is CASSLGGDQETQYF. The full variable domain, completed using reference TRBV5-1 and TRBJ2-5, is KAGVTQTPRYLIKTRGQQVTLSCSPISGHRSVSWYQQTPGQGLQFLFEYFSETQRNKGNFPGRFSGRQFSNSRSEMNVSTLELGDSALYLCASSLGGDQETQYFGPGTRLLVL.

V gene TRBV28 combines with J gene TRBJ2-5, with unresolved D. V lost 6 bases and J 2 bases, leaving 13 bases between the germline ends. The CDR3 loop spans 14 amino acids. CDR1 and CDR2 (germline): MDHEN, SYDVKM. CDR3 sequence reads: CASSLGTIQETQYF. The CDR3 DNA is TGTGCCAGCAGCCTCGGAACCATACAAGAGACCCAGTACTTC.

The V gene is TRBV2, the J gene TRBJ2-7; perhaps TRBD2 as D (5 bases). Trimming shortened V by 1 base and J by 3 bases, and 10 bases separated the two germline ends. From germline, CDR1 is SNHLY and CDR2 FYNNEI. CDR3 length: 14 residues. The CDR3 bases are TGTGCCAGCAGTGAAGGGCCCGGAGGCTACGAGCAGTACTTC. The encoded protein is CASSEGPGGYEQYF. The full variable domain, rest sourced from reference TRBV2 and TRBJ2-7, is EPEVTQTPSHQVTQMGQEVILRCVPISNHLYFYWYRQILGQKVEFLVSFYNNEISEKSEIFDDQFSVERPDGSNFTLKIRSTKLEDSAMYFCASSEGPGGYEQYFGPGTRLTVT.